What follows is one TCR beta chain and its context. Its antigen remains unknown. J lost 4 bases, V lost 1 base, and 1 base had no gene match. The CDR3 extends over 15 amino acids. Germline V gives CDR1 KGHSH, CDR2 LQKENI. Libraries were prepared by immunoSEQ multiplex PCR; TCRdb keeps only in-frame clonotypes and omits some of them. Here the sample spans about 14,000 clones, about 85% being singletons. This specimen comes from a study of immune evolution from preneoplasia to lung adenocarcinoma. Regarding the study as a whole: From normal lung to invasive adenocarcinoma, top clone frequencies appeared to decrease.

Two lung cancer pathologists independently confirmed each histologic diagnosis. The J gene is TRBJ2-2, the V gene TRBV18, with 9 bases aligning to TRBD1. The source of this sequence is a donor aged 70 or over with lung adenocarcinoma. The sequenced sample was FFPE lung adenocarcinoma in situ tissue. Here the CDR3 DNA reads TGTGCCAGCTCACCACTACAGGGGGCCACCGGGGAGCTGTTTTTT. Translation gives CASSPLQGATGELFF.